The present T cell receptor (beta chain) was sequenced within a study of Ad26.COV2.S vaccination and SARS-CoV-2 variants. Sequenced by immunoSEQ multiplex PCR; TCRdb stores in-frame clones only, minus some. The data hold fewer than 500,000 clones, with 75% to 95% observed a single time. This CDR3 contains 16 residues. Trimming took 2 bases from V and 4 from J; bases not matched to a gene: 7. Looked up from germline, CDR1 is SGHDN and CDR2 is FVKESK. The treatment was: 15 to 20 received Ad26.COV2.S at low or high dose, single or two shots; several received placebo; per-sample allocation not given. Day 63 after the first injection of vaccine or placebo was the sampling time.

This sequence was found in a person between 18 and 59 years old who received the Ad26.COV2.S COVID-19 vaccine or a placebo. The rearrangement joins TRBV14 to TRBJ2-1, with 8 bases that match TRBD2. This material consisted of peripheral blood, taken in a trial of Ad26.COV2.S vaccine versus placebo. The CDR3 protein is CASSQYLASGYNEQFF. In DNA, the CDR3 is TGTGCCAGCAGCCAATATTTGGCTAGCGGGTACAATGAGCAGTTCTTC.